Listed here is a single T cell receptor beta chain. In germline, CDR1 is MNHNY, CDR2 SVGAGI (reference sequence). This CDR3 comprises 11 residues. Between the trimmed V and J ends, which lost 6 bases and 4 bases, there was a span of 7 bases. The record originates from a study of blood T cell repertoires in COVID-19. Across the whole study: COVID-19 samples collected from the United States, Italy and Spain covered acute and convalescent phases. Sources were T cells, B-cell-depleted T cells, or PBMCs; the material itself was cDNA or gDNA.

Authors' methods: Cell counts per sample came from amplifying reference gene primers. TCRdb's copy holds only in-frame clones and misses some; the assay was immunoSEQ multiplex PCR. V and J calls and clone size are as listed in that table; D and trimming were resolved from the DNA. In the table there are more than 250,000 clones, 75% to 90% of which are singletons. The sequence was obtained from a human donor in a cohort sampled during active COVID-19. Sample: peripheral blood. The chain combines TRBV6-6 with TRBJ2-7; D gene uncertain. In DNA, the CDR3 is TGTGCCAGCAGCCAGAATTACGAGCAGTACTTC. Translation gives CASSQNYEQYF.